This T cell receptor beta chain was identified in a study of blood T cell repertoires in COVID-19. As for the study in general: PBMCs, B-cell-depleted T cells, or T cells provided the cDNA or gDNA that made up the material.

In this sample, this clone turned up many times. This sample includes further DNA sequences coding for the same CDR3. Participants were aged about 18 to 89 years from 20 to 30 US areas. Membership in each cohort depended on participant-reported clinical history. As processed by the authors: Amplifying reference gene primers gave estimates of nucleated cell counts. Produced via immunoSEQ multiplex PCR; TCRdb's table is partial and in-frame only. The V and J calls and clone size come from that table; D and trimming were worked out from the DNA. The table lists about 170,000 clones, over 70% of them singletons. The sequenced sample consisted of PBMCs or T cells enriched from blood (not recorded which). The source is a woman aged 45-59 years in a cohort exposed to, infected with or recovered from COVID-19 (not recorded which).

Here the CDR3 DNA reads TGTGCCAGCAGCCCGGGGGCGGGAGGTCCCTACAATGAGCAGTTCTTC. Translating gives CASSPGAGGPYNEQFF. The gene calls are TRBV7-3 and TRBJ2-1; 8 positions match TRBD2. CDR3 length: 16 amino acids. Germline lookup yields CDR1 SGHTA and CDR2 FQGTGA. Germline trimming cut 5 bases from V and 2 bases from J; bases unmatched to any gene: 8.